This TCR beta chain was identified in a study of blood T cell repertoires in COVID-19. Study context: PBMCs, B-cell-depleted T cells, or T cells provided the cDNA or gDNA that made up the material.

The CDR3 loop spans 12 amino acids. V gave up 4 bases and J gave up 4 bases, with 7 bases separating them. The germline V gene has CDR1 MNHEY and CDR2 SVGEGT. In the authors' workflow: Nucleated cell counts were estimated from reference gene primer amplification. Profiled with immunoSEQ multiplex PCR; TCRdb holds only in-frame clones, not every one. V, J and clone size reflect that table, while D and trimming were determined from the DNA. The data show 150,000 to 200,000 clones, over 75% seen once. The rearrangement links TRBV6-2 or TRBV6-3 to TRBJ1-2; no definite D call. The sample comprised peripheral blood. The clonotype originates from a person between 70 and 80 years old with COVID-19, enrolled during active disease. This chain's CDR3 is CASSFDTYGYTF. The CDR3 DNA is TGTGCCAGCAGTTTCGACACCTATGGCTACACCTTC.